This is a list of T cell receptor beta chains from one sample in a study of control samples from healthy donors and cancer patients. Some clones are missing from TCRdb's copy, which holds only in-frame ones; the method was immunoSEQ multiplex PCR. Among 65,000 to 75,000 clones listed, about 88% were seen once. Sequenced sample: blood. The receptors shown here come from a woman between 45 and 65 years old in good health. The CDR3 runs from the conserved cysteine through the conserved F or W. Each record gives: D gene, clone size, V gene, J gene, CDR3 length, CDR3 DNA, CDR3 protein. A D gene is named only where the DNA matches it firmly. A row's size may be missing; if present it is once, few, many or a size class.

D: .
size: once
V: TRBV11-1
J: TRBJ2-3
length: 11
DNA: TGTGCCAGCAGTTACACAGATACGCAGTATTTT
CDR3: CASSYTDTQYF

D: .
size: .
V: TRBV20-1
J: TRBJ2-7
length: 13
DNA: TGCAGTGCTAGTCCCAGGTGGGGGCTCGAGCAGTACTTC
CDR3: CSASPRWGLEQYF

D: TRBD2
size: .
V: TRBV12-3/TRBV12-4
J: TRBJ2-3
length: 13
DNA: TGTGCCTCAGGGACTAGCGGGGTTGGGACGCAGTATTTT
CDR3: CASGTSGVGTQYF

D: .
size: .
V: TRBV6-5
J: TRBJ2-1
length: 13
DNA: TGTGCCAGCAGCTTTGACAGTTACAATGAGCAGTTCTTC
CDR3: CASSFDSYNEQFF

D: .
size: .
V: TRBV5-1
J: TRBJ2-3
length: 13
DNA: TGCGCCAGCATCAAGGAGGGGACAGATACGCAGTATTTT
CDR3: CASIKEGTDTQYF

D: .
size: once
V: TRBV18
J: TRBJ2-7
length: 14
DNA: TGTGCCAGCTCGTCTAGGGGGGCCCCCTCCGAGCAGTACTTC
CDR3: CASSSRGAPSEQYF

D: TRBD2
size: .
V: TRBV9
J: TRBJ2-3
length: 16
DNA: TGTGCCAGCAGCGTAGATGCGGGAGGGCCGTCAGATACGCAGTATTTT
CDR3: CASSVDAGGPSDTQYF

D: TRBD1
size: .
V: TRBV24-1
J: TRBJ1-2
length: 16
DNA: TGTGCCACCAGTGATTTGAGGGCAGGGGGCTACTATGGCTACACCTTC
CDR3: CATSDLRAGGYYGYTF

D: TRBD1
size: once
V: TRBV19
J: TRBJ1-5
length: 13
DNA: TGTGCCACGATGGACAGGTTCAATCAGCCCCAGCATTTT
CDR3: CATMDRFNQPQHF

D: TRBD1
size: .
V: TRBV2
J: TRBJ1-6
length: 15
DNA: TGTGCCAGCAGTGGAAGACAGGGAGGTAATTCACCCCTCCACTTT
CDR3: CASSGRQGGNSPLHF

D: .
size: .
V: TRBV28
J: TRBJ2-1
length: 16
DNA: TGTGCCAGCAGTTCACCAGGGTACCCGATCCGCAATGAGCAGTTCTTC
CDR3: CASSSPGYPIRNEQFF

D: TRBD1
size: .
V: TRBV9
J: TRBJ2-2
length: 15
DNA: TGTGCCAGCAGCGCCGGGACAGGGAACACCGGGGAGCTGTTTTTT
CDR3: CASSAGTGNTGELFF

D: .
size: .
V: TRBV7-7
J: TRBJ2-5
length: 15
DNA: TGTGCTAGCAGCTTAGCTCCCGGAGGCCAAGAGACCCAGTACTTC
CDR3: CASSLAPGGQETQYF

D: TRBD1
size: .
V: TRBV3-1/TRBV3-2
J: TRBJ2-2
length: 16
DNA: TGTGCCAGCAGCCATGTGGGACAGGGTAGAACCGGGGAGCTGTTTTTT
CDR3: CASSHVGQGRTGELFF

D: .
size: once
V: TRBV28
J: TRBJ1-4
length: 12
DNA: TGTGCCAGCAGCCCCTCCACGGAAAAACTGTTTTTT
CDR3: CASSPSTEKLFF

D: .
size: .
V: TRBV5-6
J: TRBJ2-7
length: 18
DNA: TGTGCCAGCAGCGGTGGGGGACTCCTTCCTCAGATAACCTACGAGCAGTACTTC
CDR3: CASSGGGLLPQITYEQYF

D: .
size: .
V: TRBV2
J: TRBJ2-7
length: 12
DNA: TGTGCCAGCAAGTCGACTAGCTACGAGCAGTACTTC
CDR3: CASKSTSYEQYF

D: .
size: .
V: TRBV18
J: TRBJ2-2
length: 14
DNA: TGTGCCAGCTCACCAAAGGGGGGCACAGGGGAGCTGTTTTTT
CDR3: CASSPKGGTGELFF

D: .
size: .
V: TRBV5-5
J: TRBJ2-7
length: 13
DNA: TGTGCCAGCAGCCTCAAAGGGGCGGGGGAGCAGTACTTC
CDR3: CASSLKGAGEQYF

D: TRBD2
size: .
V: TRBV27
J: TRBJ2-7
length: 15
DNA: TGTGCCAGCAGTTTGGCTTGGGGGGGATCCTACGAGCAGTACTTC
CDR3: CASSLAWGGSYEQYF

D: TRBD2
size: .
V: TRBV10-3
J: TRBJ2-7
length: 11
DNA: TGTGCCATCACGGGGGGGCACGAGCAGTACTTC
CDR3: CAITGGHEQYF

D: TRBD1
size: .
V: TRBV28
J: TRBJ1-3
length: 16
DNA: TGTGCCAGCAGAGTCGACAGGGGGCTCTCTGGAAACACCATATATTTT
CDR3: CASRVDRGLSGNTIYF